This is a list of T cell receptor beta chains from one sample in a study of Graves' ophthalmopathy and Graves' hyperthyroidism. TCRdb independently ran MiXCR on the multiplex PCR reads; one entry per CDR3 protein. The data hold just over 400,000 distinct CDR3 sequences, with over 20% observed a single time. Sequencing input: peripheral blood. These receptors were obtained from a woman aged 18-30 years with stable Graves' hyperthyroidism. Both conserved end residues are part of each CDR3. Each record gives: J gene, V gene, D gene, clone size, CDR3 protein, CDR3 DNA. D genes are given only for firm matches. Some rows mark clone size as missing; the rest say once, few, many or name a class of expanded clone.

>TRBJ2-5|TRBV6-1|NA|few
CASSERPTWYQETQYF
TGTGCCAGCAGTGAAAGGCCTACATGGTACCAAGAGACCCAGTACTTC
>TRBJ1-2|TRBV19|NA|few
CASSIAQSYGYTF
TGTGCCAGTAGTATCGCGCAGTCCTATGGCTACACCTTC
>TRBJ2-5|TRBV27|NA|NA
CASCNTGHPRGETQYF
TGTGCCAGCTGTAATACAGGGCACCCCAGGGGAGAGACCCAGTACTTC
>TRBJ1-2|TRBV19|TRBD1|medium-sized
CASGGQFYGYTF
TGTGCCAGTGGGGGACAGTTCTATGGCTACACCTTC
>TRBJ2-5|TRBV11-1|TRBD2|many
CASSLIKASGKRETQYF
TGTGCCAGCAGCTTAATCAAAGCTAGCGGGAAGAGGGAGACCCAGTACTTC
>TRBJ2-7|TRBV5-1|NA|many
CASSSDSSYEQYF
TGCGCCAGCAGCTCAGACTCTTCCTACGAGCAGTACTTC
>TRBJ2-2|TRBV7-3|NA|many
CASSLESTGELFF
TGTGCCAGCAGCCTAGAGAGTACCGGGGAGCTGTTTTTT
>TRBJ1-1|TRBV29-1|NA|many
CSVSRHEGTEAFF
TGCAGCGTTTCTCGGCACGAGGGAACTGAAGCTTTCTTT
>TRBJ1-5|TRBV30|TRBD1|many
CAWSVGLDRGQPQHF
TGTGCCTGGAGTGTGGGATTGGACAGGGGACAGCCCCAGCATTTT
>TRBJ2-7|TRBV6-1|TRBD2|few
CASSERLAGAYEQYF
TGTGCCAGCAGTGAACGACTAGCGGGGGCCTACGAGCAGTACTTC
>TRBJ1-2|TRBV12-3/TRBV12-4|NA|NA
CASSEFANYGYTF
TGTGCCAGCAGTGAATTTGCGAACTATGGCTACACCTTC
>TRBJ2-7|TRBV30|NA|few
CAWRDLLARSFDEQYF
TGTGCCTGGAGGGATTTACTAGCTCGGTCCTTCGACGAGCAGTACTTC
>TRBJ2-2|TRBV7-3|NA|many
CASSIQGNGELFF
TGTGCCAGCAGCATACAGGGTAACGGGGAGCTGTTTTTT
>TRBJ1-2|TRBV28|TRBD1|NA
CASRTGTGYSSNYGYTF
TGTGCCAGCAGAACCGGGACAGGGTATTCGAGTAACTATGGCTACACCTTC
>TRBJ1-1|TRBV12-3/TRBV12-4|TRBD1|NA
CASSYGTGAEEAFF
TGTGCCAGCAGTTACGGGACAGGGGCGGAGGAAGCTTTCTTT
>TRBJ2-2|TRBV7-2|NA|NA
CASSFGSGNTGELFF
TGTGCCAGCAGCTTTGGGAGCGGGAACACCGGGGAGCTGTTTTTT
>TRBJ1-5|TRBV2|TRBD1|many
CASSEDLGQGGGYSNQPQHF
TGTGCCAGCAGTGAAGATTTGGGACAGGGGGGCGGGTATAGCAATCAGCCCCAGCATTTT
>TRBJ2-6|TRBV28|NA|many
CASTGTYVFSGANVLTF
TGTGCCAGCACCGGGACATACGTTTTCTCTGGGGCCAACGTCCTGACTTTC
>TRBJ1-5|TRBV27|NA|many
CASSLDPSRNQPQHF
TGTGCCAGCAGTCTCGACCCGAGTCGCAATCAGCCCCAGCATTTT
>TRBJ2-7|TRBV28|NA|many
CASRAPDEQYF
TGTGCCAGCAGGGCCCCGGACGAGCAGTACTTC
>TRBJ2-2|TRBV9|NA|NA
CASSVRPENTGELFF
TGTGCCAGCAGCGTTCGACCGGAAAACACCGGGGAGCTGTTTTTT
>TRBJ1-2|TRBV6-5|TRBD1|many
CASSYAARQGANYGYTF
TGTGCCAGCAGTTATGCCGCCCGACAGGGGGCCAACTATGGCTACACCTTC
>TRBJ2-7|TRBV4-1|NA|many
CASSQGSLGTVEQYF
TGCGCCAGCAGCCAAGGTTCGCTAGGGACGGTCGAGCAGTACTTC
>TRBJ2-5|TRBV28|TRBD2|many
CASSPGGGGQETQYF
TGTGCCAGCAGCCCCGGTGGCGGGGGCCAAGAGACCCAGTACTTC
>TRBJ2-5|TRBV28|TRBD1|many
CASSWDRGVLQETQYF
TGTGCCAGCAGTTGGGACAGGGGGGTACTTCAAGAGACCCAGTACTTC
>TRBJ2-5|TRBV6-5|TRBD1|NA
CASSYSGTGETQYF
TGTGCCAGCAGTTACTCCGGGACAGGGGAGACCCAGTACTTC
>TRBJ2-7|TRBV19|TRBD2|many
CASSILAGSNEQYF
TGTGCCAGTAGTATCCTAGCGGGTTCAAACGAGCAGTACTTC
>TRBJ1-1|TRBV7-9|NA|few
CASSSSRGAFF
TGTGCCAGCAGCTCCTCAAGAGGAGCTTTCTTT
>TRBJ1-6|TRBV4-2|TRBD1|many
CASGSGPGQGSSPLHF
TGTGCCAGCGGAAGCGGGCCGGGACAGGGCAGTTCACCCCTCCACTTT
>TRBJ1-2|TRBV11-3|NA|many
CASSFSHLAGNYGYTF
TGTGCCAGCAGCTTTTCCCATTTGGCAGGGAACTATGGCTACACCTTC
>TRBJ2-5|TRBV2|NA|many
CASTERETQYF
TGTGCCAGCACCGAACGAGAGACCCAGTACTTC